Each of the 23 T cell receptor beta chains below was sequenced from the same sample in a study of blood T cell repertoires in COVID-19. The method was immunoSEQ multiplex PCR; TCRdb's version includes in-frame clones alone and lacks a portion of them. The data contain 110,000 or so clones, around 85% of them singletons. The sample was peripheral blood. Every receptor here comes from a woman in her sixties or seventies with COVID-19, enrolled during active disease.

This clone has a handful of counts. This chain joins TRBV7-9 and TRBJ1-1, with a weak D call TRBD1 (6 bases). Trimming stripped 5 bases from V and 4 bases from J, with 14 bases between. This CDR3 comprises 14 residues. The germline V gene encodes CDR1 SEHNR and CDR2 FQNEAQ (reference sequence). CDR3 nucleotide sequence: TGTGCCAGCAGCCCCTGGGGGCACTCCACTGAAGCTTTCTTT. This sequence encodes CASSPWGHSTEAFF.

This rearrangement joins TRBV19 to TRBJ2-7; 12 nucleotides line up with TRBD2. The CDR3 has 15 residues. CDR1 and CDR2 from the germline V gene are LNHDA and SQIVND (reference sequence). Trimming removed 5 bases from V and 2 bases from J; junction bases left unmatched: 4. The CDR3 loop reads CASSAASGGAYEQYF. The CDR3 bases are TGTGCCAGTAGTGCCGCTAGCGGGGGGGCCTACGAGCAGTACTTC.

This clone occurred a few times. This chain connects TRBV18 to TRBJ2-2; 8 bases are a match to TRBD1. Germline V CDR1 and CDR2: KGHSH, LQKENI. Trimming cost V 2 bases and J 0 bases; bases outside gene matches: 8. This CDR3 has 18 residues. The CDR3 bases are TGTGCCAGCTCACCAACCCCGGTACAGGGGGCGAACACCGGGGAGCTGTTTTTT. Translated: CASSPTPVQGANTGELFF.

The chain recombines TRBV6-4 with TRBJ1-2; 10 bases align to TRBD1. V gave up 5 bases and J gave up 7 bases; unmatched junction bases: 10. Looked up from germline, CDR1 is MRHNA and CDR2 is SNTAGT. CDR3 length: 15 amino acids. CDR3 DNA sequence: TGTGCCAGCAGTACCGGGACAGGGGTAGCGGGTGGCTACACCTTC. Amino acids: CASSTGTGVAGGYTF.

The V and J genes are TRBV4-1 and TRBJ1-2; D is unresolved. The V end was cut by 0 bases, the J end by 2 bases, with 10 bases between. The CDR3 is 15 amino acids. Germline lookup yields CDR1 MGHRA and CDR2 YSYEKL. The CDR3 sequence is CASSQESAENYGYTF. CDR3 in DNA: TGCGCCAGCAGCCAAGAAAGTGCTGAGAACTATGGCTACACCTTC.

This rearrangement joins TRBV11-2 to TRBJ2-1, with D perhaps matching TRBD1 (6 bases). Looked up from germline, CDR1 is SGHAT and CDR2 is FQNNGV. The CDR3 has 15 residues. The ends were cut back, 5 bases at V and 3 bases at J, with 14 bases in the middle. CDR3 coding DNA: TGTGCCAGCAGCCCAAGGGGGTTGGGCTACAATGAGCAGTTCTTC. It encodes CASSPRGLGYNEQFF.

V is TRBV19 and J is TRBJ1-5; 8 bases are shared with TRBD1. CDR3 size: 17 residues. Germline loops: CDR1 LNHDA, CDR2 SQIVND (reference sequence). J gave up 0 bases and V 6 bases, and 10 bases lay outside the gene matches. The CDR3 spells CASRAGQGLYSNQPQHF. The CDR3 DNA is TGTGCCAGTAGGGCCGGACAGGGTCTTTATAGCAATCAGCCCCAGCATTTT.

This rearrangement joins TRBV7-8 to TRBJ2-7; D might be TRBD1 (6 bases). The germline V and J ends were trimmed by 3 bases and 3 bases, with 12 bases remaining between them. Per the germline V gene, CDR1 is SGHVS and CDR2 is FQNEAQ. This CDR3 region has 14 residues. The DNA of the CDR3 is TGTGCCAGCAGCTTCCGGACAGAAGTCTACGAGCAGTACTTC. It is translated as CASSFRTEVYEQYF.

For this clone: One end of the junction fails to match germline, which may point to a read error. The V and J genes are TRBV19 and TRBJ2-1, with D possibly TRBD2 on 5 matching bases. CDR3 length: 15 residues. Germline loops: CDR1 LNHDA, CDR2 SQIVND (reference sequence). The CDR3 sequence: CASSIVAAGGNVQFF. The CDR3 DNA reads TGTGCCAGTAGTATAGTGGCGGCCGGAGGCAATGTGCAGTTCTTC.

The chain uses TRBV3-1 (or the pseudogene TRBV3-2) and TRBJ2-7, with D possibly TRBD1 on 6 matching bases. Trimming removed 1 base at V and 6 bases at J, with 13 bases between. CDR1 LGHDT and CDR2 YNNKEL come from the germline V gene (reference sequence). The CDR3 is 14 amino acids. The CDR3 DNA follows: TGTGCCAGCAGCCAAGGTGGCAGGGGATTCGAGCAGTACTTC. It yields the protein CASSQGGRGFEQYF.

The chain links TRBV6-5 to TRBJ2-3; TRBD1 matches at 9 bases. J was trimmed by 2 bases and V by 5 bases; bases with no gene match: 2. Germline V CDR1 and CDR2: MNHEY, SVGAGI. This CDR3 is 14 amino acids long. The CDR3 DNA is TGTGCCAGCAGTCGGACAGGGGACACAGATACGCAGTATTTT. Amino acids: CASSRTGDTDTQYF.

The chain joins TRBV7-3 to TRBJ2-1; 11 bases are shared with TRBD2. CDR1 is SGHTA, CDR2 FQGTGA, per germline. This CDR3 comprises 14 residues. The junction had 0 bases not matched to a gene; V was cut back by 3 bases and J by 5 bases. CDR3: CASSFSGGDNEQFF. The DNA for the CDR3 is TGTGCCAGCAGCTTTAGCGGGGGGGACAATGAGCAGTTCTTC.

The V call is TRBV6-5, the J call TRBJ1-2; 10 bases agree with TRBD1. The CDR3 sequence is 15 residues long. The germline V gene encodes CDR1 MNHEY and CDR2 SVGAGI. The J segment lost 0 bases and the V segment lost 5 bases, leaving 3 bases of the junction unmatched. The CDR3 nucleotides read TGTGCCAGCAGTCAGACAGGGGGCTCTAACTATGGCTACACCTTC. This encodes CASSQTGGSNYGYTF.

This clone was observed a few times. This chain links TRBV5-1 with TRBJ2-7; a weak D match, TRBD2 (5 bases). Germline V gene lookup returns CDR1 SGHRS and CDR2 YFSETQ. This CDR3 has 14 amino acids. With 0 bases removed from V and 3 bases from J, the gap between germline ends came to 10 bases. DNA for the CDR3: TGCGCCAGCAGCTTGGAACGGGATTACTACGAGCAGTACTTC. This codes for CASSLERDYYEQYF.

This clone has more than one count but fewer than ten. The V gene is TRBV7-8, the J gene TRBJ2-2; TRBD1 might be the D (5 bases). CDR1 SGHVS and CDR2 FQNEAQ come from the germline V gene. Trimming took 2 bases from V and 4 from J, leaving 8 bases between them. This CDR3 contains 14 residues. The DNA of the CDR3 is TGTGCCAGCAGCTTAAATCAGGGCACCGGGGAGCTGTTTTTT. It codes for CASSLNQGTGELFF.

The V and J genes are TRBV19 and TRBJ2-1; 10 bases align to TRBD1. The CDR3 contains 15 residues. The V gene end was trimmed by 6 bases and the J gene end by 12 bases; junction bases not matched to a gene: 14. Germline V gene data show CDR1 as LNHDA and CDR2 as SQIVND (reference sequence). This CDR3 is CASSHPGQGPLGQFF. Written as DNA, the CDR3 is TGTGCCAGTAGCCACCCGGGACAGGGGCCTCTTGGGCAGTTCTTC.

The chain couples TRBV19 to TRBJ2-1; TRBD2 aligns across 11 bases. With 3 bases clipped from V and 6 bases from J, the junction kept 1 base outside the gene matches. Germline V gene lookup returns CDR1 LNHDA and CDR2 SQIVND (reference sequence). The CDR3 sequence is 14 residues long. The CDR3 region is CASSISGGANEQFF. As DNA, the CDR3 is TGTGCCAGTAGTATTAGCGGGGGGGCCAATGAGCAGTTCTTC.

V is TRBV18 and J is TRBJ1-6; the match to TRBD1 covers 10 bases. From germline, CDR1 is KGHSH and CDR2 LQKENI. The CDR3 has 16 amino acids. V was clipped by 2 bases and J by 7 bases; unmatched bases: 5. The DNA of the CDR3 is TGTGCCAGCTCACCAGACCGGGACAGGGGAAATTCACCCCTCCACTTT. Amino acids: CASSPDRDRGNSPLHF.

This sequence joins TRBV7-9 and TRBJ1-2; TRBD1 agrees at 7 bases. Germline V gene sequence: CDR1 SEHNR, CDR2 FQNEAQ (reference sequence). J lost 4 bases, V lost 4 bases, and 9 bases had no gene match. The CDR3 is 15 amino acids. The CDR3 DNA reads TGTGCCAGCAGCTGGGGACAGCGGCCTTTCTATGGCTACACCTTC. Translating it yields CASSWGQRPFYGYTF.

This chain joins TRBV10-1 and TRBJ1-1; no definite D call. The CDR3 covers 13 residues. Deletions cut 2 bases from V and 0 bases from J, with 4 bases between. CDR1 and CDR2 (germline): WNHNN, SYGVQD (reference sequence). CDR3 sequence reads: CASSEALNTEAFF. The DNA of the CDR3 is TGCGCCAGCAGTGAGGCGTTGAACACTGAAGCTTTCTTT.

The V and J genes are TRBV7-9 and TRBJ2-2, with TRBD1 matching 8 bases. The CDR3 has 17 residues. The J segment lost 1 base and the V segment lost 0 bases, leaving 4 bases of the junction unmatched. Germline V CDR1 and CDR2: SEHNR, FQNEAQ (reference sequence). This CDR3 is CASSLADRGRNTGELFF. The DNA of the CDR3 is TGTGCCAGCAGCTTAGCCGACAGGGGTCGGAACACCGGGGAGCTGTTTTTT.

This clone was seen more than once but under ten times. The chain is built from TRBV19 and TRBJ1-2; 7 bases agree with TRBD1. V gave up 7 bases and J gave up 0 bases; unmatched junction bases: 8. The CDR3 spans 15 residues. Germline loops: CDR1 LNHDA, CDR2 SQIVND (reference sequence). CDR3 region: CASIAPGGSNYGYTF. In DNA form, the CDR3 reads TGTGCCAGTATTGCCCCAGGGGGGTCTAACTATGGCTACACCTTC.

In this sample, this clone turned up a few times. The chain joins TRBV5-1 to TRBJ1-4, with TRBD1 matching 8 bases. After removal of 0 bases from V and 8 bases from J, the junction contained 6 bases not matched to a gene. Germline CDR1 reads SGHRS; CDR2 reads YFSETQ. The CDR3 length is 15 residues. This chain's CDR3 is CASSLVGQGAEKLFF. The CDR3 DNA reads TGCGCCAGCAGCTTGGTTGGGCAGGGGGCGGAAAAACTGTTTTTT.